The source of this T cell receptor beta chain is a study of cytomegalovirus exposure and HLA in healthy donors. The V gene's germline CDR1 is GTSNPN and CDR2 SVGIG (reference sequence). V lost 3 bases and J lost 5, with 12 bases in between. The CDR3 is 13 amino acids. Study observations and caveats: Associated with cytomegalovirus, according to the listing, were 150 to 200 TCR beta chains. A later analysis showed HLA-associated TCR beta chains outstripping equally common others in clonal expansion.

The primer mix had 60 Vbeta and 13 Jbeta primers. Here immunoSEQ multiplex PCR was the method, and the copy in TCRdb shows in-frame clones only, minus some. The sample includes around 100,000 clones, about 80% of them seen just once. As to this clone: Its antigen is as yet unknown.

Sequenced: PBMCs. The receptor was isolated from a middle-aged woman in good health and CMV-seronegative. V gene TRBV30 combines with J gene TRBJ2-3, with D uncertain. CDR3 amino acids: CAWSVPPRDTQYF. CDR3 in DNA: TGTGCCTGGAGCGTCCCTCCCAGAGATACGCAGTATTTT.